This T cell receptor beta chain was observed in a study of CD8 T cells in Susac syndrome. Germline V gene lookup returns CDR1 GTSNPN and CDR2 SVGIG (reference sequence). V lost 0 bases and J lost 5; bases outside the gene matches: 13. The CDR3 has 17 amino acids. A quantity of about 0.5 to 1 ug RNA underwent reverse transcription using random hexamers. A single record per CDR3 protein comes from TCRdb applying MiXCR to the immunoSEQ multiplex PCR reads. Of 100,000 to 150,000 distinct CDR3 sequences in the sample, 90% to 95% are singletons; the top ten hold about 0.19%. TEMRA cells underwent FACS enrichment and CD8+ and CD4+ T cells underwent negative isolation.

V gene TRBV30 combines with J gene TRBJ1-1, with 9 bases identical to TRBD1. This TCR was sampled from a human donor with Susac syndrome. The sample was CD8+ T cells from PBMCs. Here the CDR3 reads CAWSVLSTGGIHTEAFF. In DNA, the CDR3 is TGTGCCTGGAGTGTACTATCCACAGGGGGCATTCATACTGAAGCTTTCTTT.